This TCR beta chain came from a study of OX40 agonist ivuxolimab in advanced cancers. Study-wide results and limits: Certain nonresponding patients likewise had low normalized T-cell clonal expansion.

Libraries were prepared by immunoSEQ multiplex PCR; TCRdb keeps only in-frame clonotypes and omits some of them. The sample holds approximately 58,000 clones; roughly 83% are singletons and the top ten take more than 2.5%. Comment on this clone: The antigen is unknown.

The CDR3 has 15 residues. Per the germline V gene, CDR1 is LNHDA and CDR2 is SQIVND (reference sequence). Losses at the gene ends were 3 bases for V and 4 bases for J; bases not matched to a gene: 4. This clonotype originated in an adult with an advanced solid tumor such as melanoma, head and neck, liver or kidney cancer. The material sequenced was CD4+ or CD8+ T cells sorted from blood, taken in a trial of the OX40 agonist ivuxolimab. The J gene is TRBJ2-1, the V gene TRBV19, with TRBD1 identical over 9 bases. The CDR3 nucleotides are TGTGCCAGTAGTATGCGACAGGGGGAGTACAATGAGCAGTTCTTC. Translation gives CASSMRQGEYNEQFF.